The T cell receptor (beta chain) described here comes from a study of T cell responses to AZD1222 COVID-19 vaccine. Profiling relied on immunoSEQ multiplex PCR, and the TCRdb table lists in-frame clones only, not all of them. The data contain roughly 100,000 clones, about 88% of them singletons. Trimming removed 1 base at V and 3 bases at J, with 11 bases between. In germline, CDR1 is SGHRS, CDR2 YFSETQ. The CDR3 runs 14 residues. The chain uses TRBV5-1 and TRBJ2-7; no clear D gene. This clonotype originated in an adult who received the AZD1222 COVID-19 vaccine. The input for sequencing was peripheral blood, taken 28 days after the second AZD1222 dose. The CDR3: CASSLIGNSYEQYF. The CDR3, as DNA: TGCGCCAGCAGCTTGATAGGGAACAGCTACGAGCAGTACTTC. Full variable domain (outside the CDR3, taken from reference TRBV5-1 and TRBJ2-7): KAGVTQTPRYLIKTRGQQVTLSCSPISGHRSVSWYQQTPGQGLQFLFEYFSETQRNKGNFPGRFSGRQFSNSRSEMNVSTLELGDSALYLCASSLIGNSYEQYFGPGTRLTVT.